The TCR beta chain described here comes from a study of regulatory T cells in long-lasting Graves disease. This clonotype has a count of ten or more. Assembly of TCR beta libraries relied on iRepertoire HTBI primers together with Arm-PCR of CDR3 regions. A single record per CDR3 protein comes from TCRdb applying MiXCR to the multiplex PCR reads. The profile shows hundreds of thousands of distinct CDR3 sequences, 16% of them singletons. Time point noted: newly diagnosed GD, antithyroid drugs for less than 3 months. TCR sequences were obtained from RNA taken from PBMCs. The source of the patients was an endocrinology department in Xi'an, China. CDR1 is MDHEN and CDR2 is SYDVKM in the germline V gene. Trimming stripped 6 bases from V and 0 bases from J, with 6 bases between. CDR3 length: 13 amino acids. These data were also filed under a second study, of T cells in Graves' hyperthyroidism and ophthalmopathy. In that study: Calling Graves' hyperthyroidism stable meant ophthalmopathy did not progress within 18 months. Blood also showed most of the thyroid clonotypes that were expanded above 0.001.

The TCR originated in a man aged 40-49 years with Graves disease. The material was peripheral blood mononuclear cells (PBMCs), obtained at new diagnosis, from a patient treated with antithyroid drugs. This chain joins TRBV28 and TRBJ1-5; D is unresolved. CDR3: CASRIYSNQPQHF. The CDR3 nucleotides read TGTGCCAGCAGAATTTATAGCAATCAGCCCCAGCATTTT.